This T cell receptor beta chain originates from a study of beta chain features in type 1 diabetes. On the study more broadly: Across all samples, approximately 99 million sorted cells were examined. General study results and limits: The naive, central memory and Treg TCRB repertoires showed an apparent similarity that was greater among patients than among healthy donors. Moderate yet significant TCRB CDR3 shortening was seen in Type 1 diabetes patients in all four CD4+ subsets.

This clone was found a few times. Its antigen is not known. Trimming removed 1 base at V and 5 bases at J, with 8 bases between. The CDR3 length is 13 residues. Germline loops: CDR1 MNHNS, CDR2 SASEGT. Reverse transcription of all isolated RNA meant that expressed TCRB transcripts were sequenced. Some clones are missing from TCRdb's copy, which holds only in-frame ones; the method was immunoSEQ multiplex PCR. This sample yields approximately 250,000 clones, of which 15% to 20% are seen a single time; 0.065% to 0.1% belongs to the top ten. This TCR was recovered from a man younger than 40 with type 1 diabetes. V gene TRBV6-1 combines with J gene TRBJ2-5, with unresolved D. The source material was naive CD4+ T cells from blood. For the CDR3, the DNA is TGTGCCAGCAGTGAAGGGGTCTTCGAGACCCAGTACTTC. It is translated as CASSEGVFETQYF.